This T cell receptor (beta chain) was recovered during a study of T cell responses to AZD1222 COVID-19 vaccine. Study outcomes and limitations: Donors were mostly white British, more females; clonal diversity possibly underestimated.

Sequencing used immunoSEQ multiplex PCR; TCRdb keeps in-frame clones, though not all of them. The table has approximately 60,000 clones, 65% to 80% seen once. Trimming at V came to 2 bases and at J to 6 bases, leaving 12 bases not matched to a gene. CDR3 length: 17 residues. The V gene's germline CDR1 is SGHDN and CDR2 FVKESK. Remarks on this clone: Antigen specificity is unknown.

The receptor was isolated from an adult in good health. The chain combines TRBV14 with TRBJ1-5; TRBD1 aligns across 8 bases. The sample here was peripheral blood, taken on day 0 of AZD1222 vaccination. The CDR3 spells CASSQRTGNRAGQPQHF. CDR3 DNA sequence: TGTGCCAGCAGCCAAAGGACAGGGAACAGGGCCGGTCAGCCCCAGCATTTT. Full variable domain (remainder filled in from reference TRBV14 and TRBJ1-5): EAGVTQFPSHSVIEKGQTVTLRCDPISGHDNLYWYRRVMGKEIKFLLHFVKESKQDESGMPNNRFLAERTGGTYSTLKVQPAELEDSGVYFCASSQRTGNRAGQPQHFGDGTRLSIL.